This T cell receptor (beta chain) is drawn from a study of shared clonotypes between healthy human individuals. Turning to the study itself: CD8 memory received one plate per donor, CD8 naive two, CD4 memory three and CD4 naive three. Study observations and caveats: The four-donor shared clonotypes exceeded non-shared clonotypes in generation probability, with non-shared ones scoring lower. Memory subsets had estimated richness that was generally smaller than that of naive subsets.

Splitting the CD4+ cells yielded a CD45RA+ naive subset and a CD45RA-negative memory subset. Comment on this clone: No antigen is known for it.

Repertoires were generated with immunoSEQ multiplex PCR, while TCRdb's copy carries only in-frame clones and drops some. This table has roughly 330,000 clones, approximately 74% appearing once. The CDR3 sequence is 14 residues long. CDR1 is MNHNS and CDR2 is SASEGT in the germline V gene. Trimming shortened V by 3 bases and J by 3 bases, and 12 bases separated the two germline ends. Sequencing was performed on memory CD4+ T cells sorted from blood. Subset meaning: CD45RA-negative fraction. This chain connects TRBV6-1 to TRBJ2-7; D tentatively fits TRBD1 or TRBD2 (7 bases each). The sequence derives from a man aged 25-40 years in good health. The CDR3 nucleotides read TGTGCCAGCAGTGAGGGAGGGGGCGGCTACGAGCAGTACTTC. Its translation: CASSEGGGGYEQYF.